This TCR beta chain stems from a study of shared clonotypes between healthy human individuals. This clone occurred once. The investigators split CD4+ cells into a CD45RA+ naive subset and a CD45RA-negative memory subset. Germline V gene sequence: CDR1 KGHSH, CDR2 LQKENI. This CDR3 has 12 residues. V lost 4 bases and J 8 bases, leaving 11 bases between the germline ends. Libraries were prepared by immunoSEQ multiplex PCR; TCRdb keeps only in-frame clonotypes and omits some of them. The repertoire has hundreds of thousands of clones, 90% to 97% of them found once; the top ten carry roughly 0.06%. The specimen was naive CD4+ T cells sorted from blood. Regarding subset: CD45RA+ positively selected. This chain joins TRBV18 and TRBJ1-1, with D hard to call. The clonotype originates from a woman in her thirties in good health. DNA for the CDR3: TGTGCCAGCTCACTACAGACGGGGGAAGCTTTCTTT. Translated, it gives CASSLQTGEAFF.